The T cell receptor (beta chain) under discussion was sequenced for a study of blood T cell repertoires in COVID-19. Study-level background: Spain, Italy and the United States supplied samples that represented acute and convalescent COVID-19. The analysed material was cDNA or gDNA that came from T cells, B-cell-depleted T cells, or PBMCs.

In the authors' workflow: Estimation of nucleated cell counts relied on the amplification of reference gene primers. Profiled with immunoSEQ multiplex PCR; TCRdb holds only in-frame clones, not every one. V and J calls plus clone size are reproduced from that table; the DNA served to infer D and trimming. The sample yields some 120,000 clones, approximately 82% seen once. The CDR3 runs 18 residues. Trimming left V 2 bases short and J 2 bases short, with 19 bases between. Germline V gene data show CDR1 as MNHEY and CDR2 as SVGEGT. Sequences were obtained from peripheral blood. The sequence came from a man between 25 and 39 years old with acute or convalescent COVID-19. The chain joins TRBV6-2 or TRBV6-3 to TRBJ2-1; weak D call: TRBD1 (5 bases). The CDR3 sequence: CASSYDPRKGRTYNEQFF. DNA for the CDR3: TGTGCCAGCAGTTACGATCCCCGTAAGGGGCGGACCTACAATGAGCAGTTCTTC.